This T cell receptor beta chain originates from a study of human T cells and chemical hapten exposure. General study points: Significantly more large CDR3 similarity clusters were formed by expanded TCRs than by controls.

Time point in this sample: pre-sensitization, week 0. Treatment noted: therapeutic diphenylcyclopropenone sensitization with weekly scalp DPC. RNA extraction used unfractionated whole blood as the source of total RNA. Each CDR3 protein is one row after TCRdb ran MiXCR on the RACE reads. The sample carries approximately 50,000 distinct CDR3 sequences, 9.5% to 10% recorded once. As for this clonotype: Its antigen is not identified.

V shed 4 bases, J shed 2 bases, and the junction held 8 bases outside the gene matches. This CDR3 is built from 15 residues. Germline CDR1 reads DFQATT; CDR2 reads SNEGSKA (reference sequence). The material sequenced was whole blood, taken in connection with sensitization to the hapten diphenylcyclopropenone (DPC). This sequence originates from a young woman with alopecia areata. Some clones in this sample may be carry-over from other donors' samples. The genes are TRBV20-1 and TRBJ1-5; TRBD1 matches 7 bases. The CDR3 protein is CSATTGTAGNQPQHF. The CDR3 nucleotides read TGCAGTGCTACAACGGGGACAGCGGGCAATCAGCCCCAGCATTTT.